The T cell receptor (beta chain) under discussion was sequenced for a study of Ad26.COV2.S vaccination and SARS-CoV-2 variants. Produced via immunoSEQ multiplex PCR; TCRdb's table is partial and in-frame only. Of some 190,000 clones listed, 87% are singletons. The receptor was derived from a human donor who had recovered from COVID-19. The sequenced sample was peripheral blood, obtained after recovery from COVID-19.

The CDR3 is CAGLGGGASQKLFF. The DNA for the CDR3 is TGTGCCGGCCTAGGAGGAGGGGCGAGTCAAAAACTGTTTTTT. This chain connects TRBV30 to TRBJ1-4; D is possibly TRBD1 (5 bases). The germline CDR1 and CDR2 sequences are GTSNPN and SVGIG (reference sequence). Trimming took 8 bases from V and 9 from J, leaving 22 bases between them. CDR3 length: 14 amino acids.